The TCR beta chain described here comes from a study of shared clonotypes between healthy human individuals. Findings and limits, study-wide: Only blood was sampled; tissue repertoires likely differ. Naive CD4 clonotypes overlapped across several donors at approximately 4.5%.

CDR1 and CDR2 from the germline V gene are MDHEN and SYDVKM. The length of the CDR3 is 17 residues. V dropped 1 base and J dropped 3 bases, with 19 bases sitting between them. Researchers partitioned CD4+ cells into CD45RA+ naive and CD45RA-negative memory subsets. As concerns this clone: What it binds is unknown.

Evenly divided among several immunoSEQ plates was the genomic DNA of each subset. The repertoire was sequenced with immunoSEQ multiplex PCR; TCRdb's copy has only in-frame clones and lacks some. The sample holds 2 million to 2.5 million clones; just under 95% are singletons and the top ten take 0.37%. Source material: naive CD4+ T cells from PBMCs. Subset defined: CD45RA+ positively selected. This chain joins TRBV28 and TRBJ2-7; D is perhaps TRBD1 or TRBD2 (5 bases each). This sequence originates from a man aged 18-30 years in good health. Some clones in this sample may be carry-over from other donors' samples. The CDR3 DNA reads TGTGCCAGCAGTTTATCACGTGTAGGGACGCACTACTACGAGCAGTACTTC. It yields the protein CASSLSRVGTHYYEQYF.